What follows is one T cell receptor (beta chain) and its context. TCRdb's table, derived via immunoSEQ multiplex PCR, lists solely in-frame clones and lacks some. The sample comprises approximately 100,000 clones, around nine tenths of which are singletons, and more than 10% rests with the top ten. The record originates from a study of T cell responses to AZD1222 COVID-19 vaccine. This CDR3 has 14 amino acids. V lost 4 bases to trimming and J lost 3 bases; unmatched junction nucleotides: 1. CDR1 and CDR2 from the germline V gene are KGHSH and LQKENI. Sequenced here: peripheral blood, sampled on day 0 of AZD1222 vaccination. V gene TRBV18 combines with J gene TRBJ2-1; 9 bases are shared with TRBD1. The source of this sequence is an adult in good health. CDR3 DNA: TGTGCCAGCTCACAGACAGGGGGCTACAATGAGCAGTTCTTC. Its protein product is CASSQTGGYNEQFF.